Described below is a single T cell receptor (beta chain) sequence and its context. The record originates from a study of shared T cell receptors in the human thymus. The protocol was immunoSEQ multiplex PCR, while the TCRdb copy is restricted to in-frame clones and leaves out a portion. The sample consists of over 650,000 clones, 70% to 90% of them appearing once. CDR1 is MDHEN and CDR2 is SYDVKM in the germline V gene. CDR3 size: 15 residues. Deletions cut 4 bases from V and 8 bases from J, with 20 bases between. This sample also appeared in a second study, on human thymus T cells. That paper notes: Thymic resections from corrective heart surgery supplied the tissue.

This clonotype originated in a boy under three years old with a congenital heart defect. The gene calls are TRBV28 and TRBJ1-2; D possibly corresponds to TRBD1 (5 bases). The sample comprised thymocytes. The CDR3 nucleotides read TGTGCCAGCAGTTGGCGGGGCAGGACCTTTGGGGGCTACACCTTC. Amino acids: CASSWRGRTFGGYTF.